The entry that follows covers one T cell receptor beta chain sequence. As yet, its antigen is unknown. This sample was taken from a study of cytomegalovirus exposure and HLA in healthy donors. Study-wide findings and caveats: In a later analysis, TCR association rates varied by HLA locus: DRB1 most, HLA-C fewest. The sole available immune exposure information was CMV serostatus.

The PCR ran on 60 Vbeta and 13 Jbeta primers. In the source study's methods: Later reanalysis found approximately 76 million unique TCR beta chains, about 11 million of them shared. Clones were read by immunoSEQ multiplex PCR, and TCRdb kept only the in-frame ones, dropping some. From that table come the V and J calls and clone size; the DNA was used to work out D and trimming. Of 100,000 to 140,000 clones listed, 76% are singletons. Per the germline V gene, CDR1 is SGHRS and CDR2 is YFSETQ. The CDR3 runs 15 residues. Trimming took off 1 base at V and 8 bases at J, with 18 bases between the two ends. Sequencing used PBMCs. The receptor's source is a young man in good health and CMV-seronegative. V and J are TRBV5-1 and TRBJ1-1; weak D call: TRBD1 (6 bases). The CDR3 DNA is TGCGCCAGCAGCTTGATGAGGCAGTCGACAGGAGAAGCTTTCTTT. It codes for CASSLMRQSTGEAFF.